This T cell receptor beta chain was sequenced during a study of neurological immune-mediated disorders. Study conclusions and caveats: Phylogenetic grouping assigned the repertoires of 18 of 34 multiple sclerosis patients to a single related-CDR3 cluster, which may represent a signature.

This clonotype was seen a handful of times. Its target is not known. A much larger clone lies one base from this, so it may be a read error. Over 180 million TCR-beta sequences from 15-18 subjects came from every sequencing run. TCRdb recomputed calls from the 5' RACE reads with MiXCR, one row per CDR3 protein. The table lists 50,000 to 70,000 distinct CDR3 sequences, less than 5.5% of them singletons. The CDR3 covers 12 residues. Germline V gene data show CDR1 as SGHRS and CDR2 as YFSETQ. With 4 bases removed from V and 6 bases from J, the gap between germline ends came to 11 bases. The sequence was collected from a man aged 25 to 45 with multiple sclerosis. Sequenced: PBMCs. This chain links TRBV5-1 with TRBJ2-7; D is unclear. The CDR3 reads CASSQKGLEQYF. Here the CDR3 DNA reads TGCGCCAGCAGCCAGAAGGGCCTCGAGCAGTACTTC.